This TCR beta chain was sequenced in a study of regulatory T cells in long-lasting Graves disease. Study-wide results and limits: Favored gene segments in persistent disease were TRBV28, TRBJ1-2 and TRBJ2-5.

This clonotype was detected ten times or more. Its target is not known. In germline, CDR1 is SNHLY, CDR2 FYNNEI. The CDR3 loop spans 15 amino acids. V lost 6 bases and J lost 1, with 14 bases in between. Time point specified: newly diagnosed GD, antithyroid drugs for less than 3 months. PBMCs were the source of the RNA used for TCR sequencing. Building the TCR beta libraries relied on iRepertoire HTBI primers, and CDR3 regions underwent Arm-PCR. In the study's own analysis: Across all samples, about 62 TRBV segments and 14 TRBJ segments were identified. From the multiplex PCR reads, TCRdb called clonotypes with MiXCR, one entry per CDR3 protein. TCRdb, rather than the study authors, made the V and J calls. The table includes more than 300,000 distinct CDR3 sequences, less than 20% detected once.

The V and J genes are TRBV2 and TRBJ2-3; D is perhaps TRBD1 or TRBD2 (5 bases each). The source material was peripheral blood mononuclear cells (PBMCs), sampled at new diagnosis, from a patient treated with antithyroid drugs. The TCR sequence derives from a female donor with Graves disease. CDR3 coding DNA: TGTGCCAGCAGCGGGGCAGGAACAGGCACAGATACGCAGTATTTT. It encodes CASSGAGTGTDTQYF.